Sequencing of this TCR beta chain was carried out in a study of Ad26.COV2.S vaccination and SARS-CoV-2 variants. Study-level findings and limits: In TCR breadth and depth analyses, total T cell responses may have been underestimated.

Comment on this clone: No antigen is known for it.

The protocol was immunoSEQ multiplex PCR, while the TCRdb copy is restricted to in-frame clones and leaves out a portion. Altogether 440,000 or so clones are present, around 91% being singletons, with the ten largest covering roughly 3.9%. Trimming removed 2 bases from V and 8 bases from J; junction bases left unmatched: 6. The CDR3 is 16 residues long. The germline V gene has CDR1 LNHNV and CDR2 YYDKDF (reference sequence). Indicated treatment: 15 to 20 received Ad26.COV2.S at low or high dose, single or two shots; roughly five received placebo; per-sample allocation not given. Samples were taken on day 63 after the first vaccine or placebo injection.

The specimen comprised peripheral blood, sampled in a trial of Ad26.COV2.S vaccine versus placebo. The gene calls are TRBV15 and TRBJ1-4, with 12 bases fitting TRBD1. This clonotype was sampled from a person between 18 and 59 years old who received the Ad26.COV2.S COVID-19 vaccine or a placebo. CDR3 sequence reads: CATSRWDRGLGEKLFF. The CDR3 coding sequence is TGTGCCACCAGCAGATGGGACAGGGGGCTGGGGGAAAAACTGTTTTTT. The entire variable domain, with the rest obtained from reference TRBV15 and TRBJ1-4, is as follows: DAMVIQNPRYQVTQFGKPVTLSCSQTLNHNVMYWYQQKSSQAPKLLFHYYDKDFNNEADTPDNFQSRRPNTSFCFLDIRSPGLGDTAMYLCATSRWDRGLGEKLFFGSGTQLSVL.